The rows below give T cell receptor beta chains drawn from one sample of a study of blood T cell repertoires in COVID-19. Assay: immunoSEQ multiplex PCR; the TCRdb copy retains only in-frame clones and omits some. The table has 200,000 to 250,000 clones, almost 90% seen once; the top ten hold around 2.9%. Sequenced material: peripheral blood. The source is an older woman with acute or convalescent COVID-19. Each CDR3 is given with its conserved first and last residue.

TRBJ1-1 TRBV5-8 CASSLAEGVRNTEAFF
TRBJ2-7 TRBV5-1 CASSLGTRGSHEQYF
TRBJ2-5 TRBV5-1 CASRWTSGQETQYF
TRBJ1-4 TRBV5-1 CASSLAGGMSEKLFF
TRBJ2-5 TRBV10-3 CAISPSVAGETQYF
TRBJ2-7 TRBV28 CASSPSMGRSYEQYF
TRBJ2-3 TRBV30 CATQGAGGTDTQYF
TRBJ1-3 TRBV6-6 CASRPTGQGAENTIYF
TRBJ2-1 TRBV7-8 CASSLAPGYNEQFF
TRBJ1-6 TRBV15 CATIKDRAVESPLHF
TRBJ2-2 TRBV11-2 CASTRLAVRHTGELFF
TRBJ2-1 TRBV28 CATDPARANEQFF
TRBJ1-5 TRBV10-3 CAISPGGQPQHF